Below, 5 T cell receptor beta chains from the same sample are listed, as sequenced in a study of OX40 agonist ivuxolimab in advanced cancers. Assay used: immunoSEQ multiplex PCR; TCRdb lists only in-frame clones, some missing. This table has under 95,000 clones, roughly 86% appearing once. The specimen was CD4+ or CD8+ T cells sorted from blood, collected in a trial of the OX40 agonist ivuxolimab. The receptors shown here come from an adult with an advanced solid tumor such as melanoma, head and neck, liver or kidney cancer.

This chain uses TRBV6-5 with TRBJ2-7; TRBD1 matches 11 bases. The CDR3 is 14 amino acids. V shed 4 bases, J shed 2 bases, and the junction held 1 base outside the gene matches. In germline, CDR1 is MNHEY, CDR2 SVGAGI. CDR3 DNA sequence: TGTGCCAGCAGTTCGGGACAGGGGGCCTACGAGCAGTACTTC. Protein sequence: CASSSGQGAYEQYF.

The gene calls are TRBV19 and TRBJ2-3; tentatively, D is TRBD1 or TRBD2 (5 bases each). The CDR3 loop spans 16 amino acids. Germline loops: CDR1 LNHDA, CDR2 SQIVND (reference sequence). The V end was cut by 3 bases, the J end by 2 bases, with 15 bases between. CDR3 DNA sequence: TGTGCCAGTAGTATTCGGGGCAGACCCACCACAGATACGCAGTATTTT. Protein: CASSIRGRPTTDTQYF.

Comments on this clone: Other DNA variants within this sample encode the same CDR3. J is TRBJ1-1 and V is TRBV9, with D hard to call. This CDR3 has 13 residues. V dropped 2 bases and J dropped 3 bases, with 8 bases sitting between them. Looked up from germline, CDR1 is SGDLS and CDR2 is YYNGEE. The CDR3 sequence is CASSVGSYTEAFF. Here the CDR3 DNA reads TGTGCCAGCAGCGTGGGCAGCTACACTGAAGCTTTCTTT.

The rearrangement joins TRBV15 to TRBJ2-7; no clear D gene. This CDR3 spans 16 amino acids. Per the germline V gene, CDR1 is LNHNV and CDR2 is YYDKDF (reference sequence). Trimming removed 0 bases from V and 5 bases from J, with 17 bases in between. CDR3 bases: TGTGCCACCAGCAGAGATCTTCTAGGGTTCGTGAACGAGCAGTACTTC. Translating gives CATSRDLLGFVNEQYF.

The rearrangement joins TRBV6-1 to TRBJ2-3; 13 nucleotides agree with TRBD2. CDR1 and CDR2 (germline): MNHNS, SASEGT. The CDR3 has 23 residues. Losses at the gene ends were 2 bases for V and 1 base for J; bases not matched to a gene: 21. CDR3 coding DNA: TGTGCCAGCAGTGAAAGGATTGGAGGAGGACTAGCGGGAGATCAGGTCGGCACAGATACGCAGTATTTT. Amino acid sequence: CASSERIGGGLAGDQVGTDTQYF.